One sample yielded the 3 T cell receptor beta chains listed below, sequenced in a study of vaccination effects on CD4 cells after COVID-19. These receptors have no identified antigens. CD4+ T cell isolation took place after about 11 days of culture. Here immunoSEQ multiplex PCR was the method, and the copy in TCRdb shows in-frame clones only, minus some. The table has 40,000 to 60,000 clones, 60% to 80% seen once; the top ten hold about 9%. The starting material was CD4+ T cells from PBMCs cultured without peptide, obtained before COVID-19 vaccination. Source of these receptors: a human donor who had a prior SARS-CoV-2 infection.

The chain couples TRBV4-2 to TRBJ2-1, with D maybe TRBD2 (10 bases). The CDR3 runs to 19 residues. The V and J ends lost 6 bases and 5 bases respectively, with 29 bases between them. Per germline, CDR1 LGHNA and CDR2 YNFKEQ. CDR3 nucleotides: TGTGCCAGCAGTCGCACAGGGGGCCTCAGCGGGGGGGCCCACAATGAGCAGTTCTTC. This encodes CASSRTGGLSGGAHNEQFF.

The gene calls are TRBV6-6 and TRBJ2-7; D possibly corresponds to TRBD2 (6 bases). This CDR3 comprises 15 residues. V dropped 2 bases and J dropped 3 bases, with 14 bases sitting between them. From germline, CDR1 is MNHNY and CDR2 SVGAGI (reference sequence). The CDR3 region is CASSYGGTDNYEQYF. CDR3 coding DNA: TGTGCCAGCAGTTACGGGGGGACGGACAACTACGAGCAGTACTTC.

The chain links TRBV19 to TRBJ2-3; TRBD2 is a possible D gene (7 bases). V lost 5 bases and J 0 bases, leaving 15 bases between the germline ends. CDR3 length: 16 amino acids. Germline-derived CDR1 and CDR2 are LNHDA and SQIVND (reference sequence). DNA of the CDR3: TGTGCCAGTAGTCTTATGGGGGGGGCTAGCACAGATACGCAGTATTTT. Translating gives CASSLMGGASTDTQYF.